These 9 T cell receptor beta chains came from one sample sequenced in a study of blood T cells in healthy people across ages. Together with a sample-barcoded 5' primer, a J-beta primer mix was included in a second PCR lasting roughly 7 to 11 cycles. TCRdb independently ran MiXCR on the 5' RACE reads; one entry per CDR3 protein. The table has approximately 800,000 distinct CDR3 sequences, roughly 50% seen once. Sequencing was done on a sample of blood. The receptors here all came from a man older than 75 in good health.

There are many counts of this clonotype. The chain recombines TRBV5-1 with TRBJ2-6, with a possible D match to TRBD1 (6 bases). Trimming pared 4 bases from V and 2 bases from J, leaving 10 bases between. This CDR3 comprises 15 residues. The germline V gene encodes CDR1 SGHRS and CDR2 YFSETQ. The CDR3 DNA reads as TGCGCCAGCAGCCCAGGGGAAACTGGGGCCAACGTCCTGACTTTC. Protein product: CASSPGETGANVLTF.

This clonotype appeared a few times. The V gene is TRBV6-5, the J gene TRBJ2-7, with 10 bases fitting TRBD1. The CDR3 contains 14 residues. The germline CDR1 and CDR2 sequences are MNHEY and SVGAGI. Trimming cost V 6 bases and J 3 bases; bases outside gene matches: 5. The chain's CDR3 is CASSTRTGGYEQYF. CDR3 nucleotides: TGTGCCAGCAGCACTAGGACAGGGGGCTACGAGCAGTACTTC.

The chain employs TRBV6-5 and TRBJ2-1; 7 bases are a match to TRBD2. CDR1 MNHEY and CDR2 SVGAGI come from the germline V gene. This CDR3 region has 16 residues. V lost 0 bases, J lost 2 bases, and 4 bases stayed unmatched. The CDR3 region is CASSYSTGGPYNEQFF. The CDR3 region has the DNA TGTGCCAGCAGTTACTCAACGGGAGGTCCCTACAATGAGCAGTTCTTC.

V usage is TRBV20-1 and J usage is TRBJ2-5; D uncertain. The J call is in doubt because the DNA end fits TRBJ2-7 better. The CDR3 totals 12 residues. Germline loops: CDR1 DFQATT, CDR2 SNEGSKA (reference sequence). CDR3 sequence: CSARAPAGEQYF. As DNA, the CDR3 is TGCAGTGCTAGAGCCCCCGCAGGCGAGCAGTACTTC.

V is TRBV9 and J is TRBJ2-1; TRBD2 is a possible D gene (6 bases). Deletions cut 3 bases from V and 0 bases from J, with 10 bases between. The CDR3 has 15 amino acids. Germline CDR1 and CDR2: SGDLS and YYNGEE. This chain's CDR3 is CASSGDSYSYNEQFF. For the CDR3, the DNA is TGTGCCAGCAGCGGGGACTCATACTCCTACAATGAGCAGTTCTTC.

This chain connects TRBV7-2 to TRBJ2-5, with D unresolved. Trimming pared 1 base from V and 11 bases from J, leaving 11 bases between. Per germline, CDR1 SGHTA and CDR2 FQGNSA. The CDR3 is 12 residues long. CDR3 nucleotide sequence: TGTGCCAGCAGCTTAGTACAGCGTGAGCAGTACTTC. Its protein product is CASSLVQREQYF.

V and J are TRBV6-5 and TRBJ2-3, with 10 nucleotides matching TRBD1. The length of the CDR3 is 16 residues. V shed 2 bases and J 3 bases; nucleotides not matched to a gene: 5. CDR1 is MNHEY, CDR2 SVGAGI, per germline. The DNA for the CDR3 is TGTGCCAGCAGTTACACGGGACAGGGGCTTACAGATACGCAGTATTTT. It is translated as CASSYTGQGLTDTQYF.

This rearrangement joins TRBV18 to TRBJ2-3, with D perhaps matching TRBD1 (5 bases). The CDR3 is 16 residues long. CDR1 KGHSH and CDR2 LQKENI come from the germline V gene. Trimming pared 3 bases from V and 0 bases from J, leaving 13 bases between. The CDR3 protein is CASSPDDSLSTDTQYF. The CDR3 bases are TGTGCCAGCTCACCCGACGACAGCCTTAGCACAGATACGCAGTATTTT. Combining the CDR3 with reference TRBV18 and TRBJ2-3 gives the whole variable domain NAGVMQNPRHLVRRRGQEARLRCSPMKGHSHVYWYRQLPEEGLKFMVYLQKENIIDESGMPKERFSAEFPKEGPSILRIQQVVRGDSAAYFCASSPDDSLSTDTQYFGPGTRLTVL.

The V gene is TRBV4-1, the J gene TRBJ2-1; 9 nucleotides agree with TRBD2. The CDR3 consists of 16 residues. V trimming: 3 bases; J trimming: 8 bases; junction bases outside the gene matches: 11. The germline CDR1 and CDR2 sequences are MGHRA and YSYEKL. The CDR3 bases are TGCGCCAGCAGCCACCTACTAGCGGGCTCCCCGGATGAGCAGTTCTTC. Its protein is CASSHLLAGSPDEQFF.